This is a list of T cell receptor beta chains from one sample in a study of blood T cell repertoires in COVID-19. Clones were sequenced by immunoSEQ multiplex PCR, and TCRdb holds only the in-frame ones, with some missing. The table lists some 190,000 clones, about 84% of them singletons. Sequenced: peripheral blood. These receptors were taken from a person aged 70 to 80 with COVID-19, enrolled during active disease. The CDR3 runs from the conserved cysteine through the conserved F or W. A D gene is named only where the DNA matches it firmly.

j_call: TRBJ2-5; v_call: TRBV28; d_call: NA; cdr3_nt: TGTGCCAGCAGCCCCCCGACTGGCTGGGAGACCCAGTACTTC; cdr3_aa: CASSPPTGWETQYF
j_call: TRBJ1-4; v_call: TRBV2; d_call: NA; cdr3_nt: TGTGCCAGCAGAGCCGACAATGCTAATGAAAAACTGTTTTTT; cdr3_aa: CASRADNANEKLFF
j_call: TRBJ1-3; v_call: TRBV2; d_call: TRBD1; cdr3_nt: TGTGCCAGCAGTGAACGCCTCAGGGGGCTAGGTGGAAACACCATATATTTT; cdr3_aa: CASSERLRGLGGNTIYF
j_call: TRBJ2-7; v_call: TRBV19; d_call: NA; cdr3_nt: TGTGCCAGTAGTACCGGGTCCCACGAGCAGTACTTC; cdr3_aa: CASSTGSHEQYF
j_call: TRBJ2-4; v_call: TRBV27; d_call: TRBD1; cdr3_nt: TGTGCCAGCAGCCCAACCCCGGCAGGGGGCAAAAACATTCAGTACTTC; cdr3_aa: CASSPTPAGGKNIQYF
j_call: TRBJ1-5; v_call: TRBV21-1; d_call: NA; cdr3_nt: TGTGCCAGCAGCAAAGAGGCAGCGGCTAGGAATCAGCCCCAGCATTTT; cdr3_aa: CASSKEAAARNQPQHF
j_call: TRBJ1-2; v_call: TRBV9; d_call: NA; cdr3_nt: TGTGCCAGCAGCGTCATGGGAGCGTCTGCTGGCTACACCTTC; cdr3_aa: CASSVMGASAGYTF
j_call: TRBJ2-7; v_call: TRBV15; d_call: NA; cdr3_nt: TGTGCCACCAGCAGAACGACAGTTGCCTACGAGCAGTACTTC; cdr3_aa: CATSRTTVAYEQYF
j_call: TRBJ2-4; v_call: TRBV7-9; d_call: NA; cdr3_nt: TGTGCCAGCAGCTTAGCGAGTGTAAACATTCAGTACTTC; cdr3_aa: CASSLASVNIQYF
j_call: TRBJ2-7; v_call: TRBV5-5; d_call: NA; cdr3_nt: TGTGCCAGCACCTACCTCGGCGGCCGGGACGAGCAGTACTTC; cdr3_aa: CASTYLGGRDEQYF